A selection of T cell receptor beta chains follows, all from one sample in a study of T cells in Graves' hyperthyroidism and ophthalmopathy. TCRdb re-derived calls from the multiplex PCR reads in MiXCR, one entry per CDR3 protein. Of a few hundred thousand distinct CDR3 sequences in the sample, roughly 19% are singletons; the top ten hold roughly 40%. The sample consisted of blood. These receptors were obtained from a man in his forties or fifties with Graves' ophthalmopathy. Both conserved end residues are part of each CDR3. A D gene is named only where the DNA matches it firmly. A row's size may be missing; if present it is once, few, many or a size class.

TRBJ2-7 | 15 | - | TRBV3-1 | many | CASSQDPARTYEQYF | TGTGCCAGCAGCCAAGATCCGGCTAGAACCTACGAGCAGTACTTC
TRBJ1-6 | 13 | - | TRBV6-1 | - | CASSEVRDSPLHF | TGTGCCAGCAGTGAAGTCAGGGATTCACCCCTCCACTTT
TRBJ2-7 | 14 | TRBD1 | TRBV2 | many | CASHTGTGVYEQYF | TGTGCCAGCCATACCGGGACAGGGGTGTACGAGCAGTACTTC
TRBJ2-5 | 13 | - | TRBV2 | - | CASSEASGAGQYF | TGTGCCAGCAGTGAAGCTAGTGGGGCGGGTCAGTACTTC
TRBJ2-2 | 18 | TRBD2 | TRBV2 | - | CASSELAGGPASTGELFF | TGTGCCAGCAGTGAACTAGCGGGAGGGCCGGCTAGCACCGGGGAGCTGTTTTTT
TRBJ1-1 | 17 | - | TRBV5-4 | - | CASSNLDTGGPKAEAFF | TGTGCCAGCAGCAATCTCGATACGGGGGGACCTAAGGCTGAAGCTTTCTTT
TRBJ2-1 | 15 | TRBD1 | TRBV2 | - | CASRTPGQGDNEQFF | TGTGCCAGCAGGACCCCGGGACAGGGGGATAATGAGCAGTTCTTC
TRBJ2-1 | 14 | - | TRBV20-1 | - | CSACVDPSYNEQFF | TGCAGTGCATGCGTGGATCCTTCCTACAATGAGCAGTTCTTC
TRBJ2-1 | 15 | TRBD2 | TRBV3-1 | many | CASSQGWREGGEQFF | TGTGCCAGCAGCCAAGGGTGGCGGGAGGGCGGAGAGCAGTTCTTC
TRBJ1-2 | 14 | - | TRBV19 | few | CASREQGNNYGYTF | TGTGCCAGTAGGGAACAGGGAAATAACTATGGCTACACCTTC
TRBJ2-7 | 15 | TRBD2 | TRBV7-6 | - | CASSLVGGGDYEQYF | TGTGCCAGCAGCTTAGTCGGGGGGGGGGACTACGAGCAGTACTTC
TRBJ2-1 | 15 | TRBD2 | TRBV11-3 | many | CASSLRLAGYNEQFF | TGTGCCAGCAGCTTAAGGCTAGCGGGTTACAATGAGCAGTTCTTC
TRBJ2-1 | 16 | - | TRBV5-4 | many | CASSLDYRGRGNEQFF | TGTGCCAGCAGCTTGGACTACCGAGGGAGAGGCAATGAGCAGTTCTTC
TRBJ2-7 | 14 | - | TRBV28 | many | CASGGTGEPYEQYF | TGTGCCAGCGGAGGCACAGGTGAGCCCTACGAGCAGTACTTC
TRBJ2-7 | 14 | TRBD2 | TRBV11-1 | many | CASSLDGRSNEQYF | TGTGCCAGCAGCTTAGACGGGAGGTCGAACGAGCAGTACTTC
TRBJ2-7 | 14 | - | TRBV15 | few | CATSRISASDEQYF | TGTGCCACCAGCAGAATTTCGGCCTCGGACGAGCAGTACTTC
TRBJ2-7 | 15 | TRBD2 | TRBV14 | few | CASSQYLAGGREQYF | TGTGCCAGCAGCCAATATTTAGCGGGAGGGCGTGAGCAGTACTTC
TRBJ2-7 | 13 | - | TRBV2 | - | CASNNEGTDEQYF | TGTGCCAGCAACAATGAGGGGACCGACGAGCAGTACTTC
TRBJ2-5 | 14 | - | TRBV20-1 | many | CSATSGRGRETQYF | TGCAGTGCTACCTCAGGCCGGGGGCGGGAGACCCAGTACTTC
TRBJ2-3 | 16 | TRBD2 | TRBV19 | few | CASRLAGGYPTDTQYF | TGTGCCAGTAGGCTAGCGGGAGGCTATCCCACAGATACGCAGTATTTT
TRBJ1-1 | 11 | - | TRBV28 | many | CASRRGREAFF | TGTGCCAGCAGACGGGGGCGGGAAGCTTTCTTT
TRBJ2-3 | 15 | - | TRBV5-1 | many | CASSWRQAGGDTQYF | TGCGCCAGCAGCTGGAGACAGGCTGGGGGAGATACGCAGTATTTT
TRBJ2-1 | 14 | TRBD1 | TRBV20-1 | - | CSAKKQGADFEQFF | TGCAGTGCTAAGAAACAGGGGGCTGATTTTGAGCAGTTCTTC
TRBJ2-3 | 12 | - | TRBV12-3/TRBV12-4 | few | CASSFGGDTQYF | TGTGCCAGCAGTTTTGGAGGAGATACGCAGTATTTT
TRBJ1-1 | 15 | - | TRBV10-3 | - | CAISPRDVSGTEAFF | TGTGCCATCAGTCCCAGGGATGTAAGCGGCACTGAAGCTTTCTTT
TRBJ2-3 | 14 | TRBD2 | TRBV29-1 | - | CSATLAGVTDTQYF | TGCAGCGCCACACTAGCGGGAGTCACAGATACGCAGTATTTT
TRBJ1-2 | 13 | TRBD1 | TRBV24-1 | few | CATSQDRGIGYTF | TGTGCCACCAGTCAAGACAGGGGGATTGGCTACACCTTC
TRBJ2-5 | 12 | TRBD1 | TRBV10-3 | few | CAIRGQQETQYF | TGTGCCATCAGGGGACAGCAAGAGACCCAGTACTTC
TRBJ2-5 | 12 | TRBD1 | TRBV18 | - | CASSPTRDRAYF | TGTGCCAGCAGCCCGACCCGGGACAGGGCGTACTTC
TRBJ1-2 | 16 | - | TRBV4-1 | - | CASSQDQSRTGYGYTF | TGCGCCAGCAGCCAAGATCAAAGCAGAACAGGGTATGGCTACACCTTC
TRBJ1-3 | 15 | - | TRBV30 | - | CAWRLAGSSGNTIYF | TGTGCCTGGAGGCTAGCCGGGTCTTCAGGAAACACCATATATTTT
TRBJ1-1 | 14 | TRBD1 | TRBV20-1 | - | CSALTGVGDTEAFF | TGCAGTGCCCTGACAGGGGTAGGGGACACTGAAGCTTTCTTT
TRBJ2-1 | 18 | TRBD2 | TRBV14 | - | CASSHKDSRLAGLNEQFF | TGTGCCAGCAGCCACAAGGACTCCAGACTAGCGGGGCTGAATGAGCAGTTCTTC
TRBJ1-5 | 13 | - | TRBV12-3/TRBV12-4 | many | CASRSYSDQPQHF | TGTGCCAGCAGGAGTTACTCGGATCAGCCCCAGCATTTT
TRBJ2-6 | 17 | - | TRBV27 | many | CASSSPGVAAGANVLTF | TGTGCCAGCAGTTCCCCGGGGGTTGCGGCTGGGGCCAACGTCCTGACTTTC
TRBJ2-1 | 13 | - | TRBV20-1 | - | CTPWGARDNEQLF | TGCACCCCTTGGGGGGCCAGGGACAATGAGCAGCTCTTC
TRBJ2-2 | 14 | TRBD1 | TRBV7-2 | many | CASSSRQGTGELFF | TGTGCCAGCAGCTCCCGACAGGGAACCGGGGAGCTGTTTTTT
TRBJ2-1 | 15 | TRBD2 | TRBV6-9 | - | CASSSTSGRFNEQFF | TGTGCCAGCAGTTCGACTAGCGGGAGATTCAATGAGCAGTTCTTC
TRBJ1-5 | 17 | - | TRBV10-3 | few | CAISESGGSNSNQPQHF | TGTGCCATCAGTGAGTCTGGAGGGTCCAATAGCAATCAGCCCCAGCATTTT
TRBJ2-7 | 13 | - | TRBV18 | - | CASSPRLAYEQYF | TGTGCCAGCTCACCTCGACTCGCCTACGAGCAGTACTTC
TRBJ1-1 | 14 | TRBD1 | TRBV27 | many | CASSLSGQITEAFF | TGTGCCAGCAGTTTATCGGGACAGATCACTGAAGCTTTCTTT
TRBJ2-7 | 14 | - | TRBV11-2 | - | CASSLKRQVPEQYF | TGTGCCAGCAGCTTAAAGCGACAGGTCCCCGAGCAGTACTTC
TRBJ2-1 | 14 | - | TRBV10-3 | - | CAIRESSKYNEQFF | TGTGCCATCAGAGAGTCGTCCAAATACAATGAGCAGTTCTTC
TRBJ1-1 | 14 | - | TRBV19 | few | CASTKGPGNTEAFF | TGTGCCAGTACCAAAGGCCCGGGGAACACTGAAGCTTTCTTT
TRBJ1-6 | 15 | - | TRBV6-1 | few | CASSETVGQNSPLHF | TGTGCCAGCAGTGAGACAGTGGGGCAAAATTCACCCCTCCACTTT
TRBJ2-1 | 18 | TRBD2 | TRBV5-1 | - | CASSLYNPGTSGRGEQFF | TGCGCCAGCAGCTTGTACAACCCCGGGACTAGCGGGAGAGGAGAGCAGTTCTTC
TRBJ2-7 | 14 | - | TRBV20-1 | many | CSASRGSTSYEQYF | TGCAGTGCTAGTCGGGGGTCTACGAGCTACGAGCAGTACTTC
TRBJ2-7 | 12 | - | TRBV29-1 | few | CSAQDGAYEQYF | TGCAGCGCCCAGGACGGGGCGTACGAGCAGTACTTC
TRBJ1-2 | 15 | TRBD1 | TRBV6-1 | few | CASANRGQGGYGYTF | TGTGCCAGCGCGAACAGGGGACAGGGAGGCTATGGCTACACCTTC
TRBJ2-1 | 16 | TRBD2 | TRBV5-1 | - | CASSFQAASGYNEQFF | TGCGCCAGCAGCTTCCAGGCGGCTAGCGGATACAATGAGCAGTTCTTC
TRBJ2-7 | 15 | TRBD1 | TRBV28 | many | CASSTPGTGGYEQYF | TGTGCCAGCAGTACGCCCGGGACAGGGGGCTACGAGCAGTACTTC